This record looks at one T cell receptor (beta chain) sequence and its context. There are a few counts of this clone. No cognate antigen has been identified for it. The input lacks base qualities; no much larger clone sits a single base away. The record originates from a study of beta chain features in type 1 diabetes (dated by TCRdb to 2016 to 2019). In terms of the full investigation: Mean age, gender distribution, total cell number and subset yield did not differ between patients and healthy donors. Naive and central memory subsets were obtained from all 30 or so donors, but regulatory and stem cell-like memory subsets were isolated from only 8 patients and roughly 8 healthy donors. Across all samples, almost 110 million sorted cells were examined, and cell number per subset correlated strongly with RNA yield. In the study, recently diagnosed type 1 diabetes patients and matched healthy donors were compared on the TCRB repertoires of their sorted circulating CD4+ T cell subsets.

Each donor gave one peripheral blood draw, around 0.12 L on average, collected into heparinised tubes. A BD FACSAria II was used to sort naive, central memory, regulatory and stem cell-like memory CD4+ T cells with a panel that included CD45RO, CCR7, CD25, CD127, CD95 and CD27. Purity was above 95% for every sorted population. PBMCs were isolated immediately by Lymphoprep density gradient centrifugation and stained directly without culture. Samples were stained and sorted in pairs, with one healthy donor and one patient per experiment, so that batch effects were minimized. Including cysteine and phenylalanine, the CDR3 has 18 amino acids. CDR3 DNA is the only sequence kept; it has 54 bases, read in frame from the first base. Per the germline V gene, LGHNA is the CDR1 and YSLEER is the CDR2. V loses 4 bases of germline sequence and J loses 4 bases, and the interval between the two ends is 20 bases.

The High Capacity cDNA Reverse Transcription Kit was used to reverse transcribe all of the isolated RNA, meaning that expressed TCRB transcripts were what got sequenced. Naive, central memory and regulatory T cell samples underwent deep immunoSEQ sequencing, averaging around 3.9 million total reads per sample. Sorted cells were lysed in RLT buffer, and RNA was extracted using DNase-treated RNeasy Micro or Mini kits according to cell number. To prevent cross-contamination, each cell subset was processed individually, whereas patient and healthy donor samples were processed jointly. The immunoSEQ multiplex PCR was used to amplify TCRB sequences from cDNA, yielding 87-bp fragments that span the CDR3 region. The amplicons were sequenced using the Illumina HiSeq platform. As for how the authors treated the data: PCR bias was corrected computationally using synthetic template baselines, and reads within Hamming distance 2 were collapsed, with unmergeable singletons discarded. Reads were aligned against IMGT to assign V, D and J genes, CDR3 length and insertions or deletions at six rearrangement sites. Within each subset, clonotype counts were normalized to sorted cell number, after which true diversity and Gini coefficients were computed with the tcR R package. The overlap coefficient, calculated on TCRB nucleotide sequences, was used to measure repertoire sharing. As a proxy for the pre-selection repertoire, out-of-frame TCRB sequences from naive cells were analyzed. Entries here come from immuneACCESS through TCRdb and include only in-frame sequences with V and J called. Some clones fail to appear in such tables; in the studies checked, an unresolved V gene covers under half of the shortfall, and the cause of the remainder is unknown. V and J calls plus clone size are reproduced from that table; the DNA served to infer D and trimming. This sample comprises under 300,000 clones, approximately 10% of them detected only once. The leading ten clones occupy about 0.018% of the sample.

Results the study describes overall, beyond this receptor: Patients with type 1 diabetes made fewer insertions and deleted more nucleotides at VDJ recombination sites, implying thymic rearrangement abnormalities. PCR might favor shorter templates, but patient and control samples were amplified and corrected together, so any skew would affect both groups equally. Because cDNA rather than genomic DNA was sequenced, highly expressing activated cells could have been over-represented, although no difference in activation and CD3 levels was found between groups. Naive, central memory and regulatory TCRB repertoires appeared to be more alike among patients than among healthy donors. In all four CD4+ subsets, TCRB CDR3 length was moderately but significantly shorter in type 1 diabetes patients. Because small numbers of individuals were included in the HLA sub-analyses, any influence of HLA type on TCRB rearrangement was left unresolved.

This TCR derives from a man aged 30 to 45 with type 1 diabetes. The source material was naive CD4+ T cells from blood. The intended sense of this specimen's cell subset or site label: true naive CD4+ T cells. The rearrangement combines TRBV4-3 with TRBJ1-6, with the D gene call left open. The DNA is as follows: TGCGCCAGCAGCCCCAACCCCGTAAGGCAGCGTTATAATTCACCCCTCCACTTT. This sequence encodes CASSPNPVRQRYNSPLHF.